This paragraph covers one T cell receptor beta chain sequence. The antigen is undetermined. Libraries were prepared by immunoSEQ multiplex PCR; TCRdb keeps only in-frame clonotypes and omits some of them. The sample gives 15,000 to 20,000 clones, 85% to 90% of which show up once; more than 3.5% is in the top ten. With 1 base removed from V and 1 base from J, the gap between germline ends came to 11 bases. The CDR3 covers 15 residues. Germline lookup yields CDR1 LGHNA and CDR2 YSLEER. The sample comes from a study of T cell clonotyping in hematopoietic cell transplantation. General study findings and limits: Few recipient clonotypes overlapped donors; over 97% were de novo at given depth. Graft donor and pretransplant recipient Inverse Simpson Index values predicted broader posttransplant TCR diversity. Pathologically expanded recipient clonotypes increased progressively from day 30 to day 180 as diversity fell.

The chain employs TRBV4-3 and TRBJ2-7; perhaps TRBD1 as D (7 bases). This clonotype was obtained from a male patient in his sixties who had an allogeneic stem cell transplant from a related donor, so the T cells may come from the graft donor. Some clones in this sample may be carry-over from other donors' samples. The sequenced sample was PBMCs, obtained 100 days after allogeneic stem cell transplant. CDR3 residues: CASSQGRGPSYEQYF. CDR3 nucleotide sequence: TGCGCCAGCAGCCAAGGGAGGGGGCCTTCCTACGAGCAGTACTTC.